This entry describes one T cell receptor (beta chain). Per the authors' pipeline: Amplification of reference gene primers provided the estimated nucleated cell counts. The table came from immunoSEQ multiplex PCR; TCRdb's copy has only in-frame clones and leaves some out. That table supplies the V and J calls and clone size; D and trimming were determined from the DNA. The sample has about 300,000 clones; 85% to 90% are singletons. This record comes from a study of blood T cell repertoires in COVID-19. In the study overall: Acute and convalescent COVID-19 samples came from the United States, Italy and Spain. The analysed material was cDNA or gDNA that came from T cells, B-cell-depleted T cells, or PBMCs.

The clonotype originates from a man aged 65 to 79 with acute or convalescent COVID-19. Input material: peripheral blood.

The CDR3 region has the DNA TGTGCCAGCAGCTCCGACTTGTATAATTCACCCCTCCACTTT. Residues: CASSSDLYNSPLHF. The chain uses TRBV7-9 and TRBJ1-6, with D unresolved. CDR1 and CDR2 (germline): SEHNR, FQNEAQ (reference sequence). V lost 4 bases and J lost 4, with 8 bases in between. This CDR3 is built from 14 residues.